The following is a TCR beta chain sequence with its context. These data are taken from a study of long-term antiretroviral therapy in people with HIV. The CDR3 has 16 residues. Germline lookup yields CDR1 MDHEN and CDR2 SYDVKM. V was clipped by 8 bases and J by 5 bases; unmatched bases: 12. Runs used v3.0 of the immunoSEQ assay and were done at survey level. Using immunoSEQ multiplex PCR, the repertoire was profiled, and TCRdb retains in-frame clones only, with some absent. Seen here are about 24,000 clones, roughly 83% observed once, and the top ten hold about 5%. The sequence came from a man in his thirties or forties with HIV. The starting material was unsorted PBMCs, obtained 0.7 years before starting antiretroviral therapy. This chain uses TRBV28 with TRBJ2-2; the match to TRBD2 covers 9 bases. CDR3 nucleotide sequence: TGTGCCAGCCAGTCTTTTGCGGGAGGGTGGACCGGGGAGCTGTTTTTT. Translating gives CASQSFAGGWTGELFF. Looking up the rest from reference TRBV28 and TRBJ2-2 gives the full variable domain: DVKVTQSSRYLVKRTGEKVFLECVQDMDHENMFWYRQDPGLGLRLIYFSYDVKMKEKGDIPEGYSVSREKKERFSLILESASTNQTSMYLCASQSFAGGWTGELFFGEGSRLTVL.